This T cell receptor (beta chain) derives from a study of persistence of HIV-infected CD4 T cells. Of note for this clone: Its antigen is as yet unknown.

Findings of the study overall: TCR oligoclonality correlated with proviral oligoclonality in the same sorted populations.

Anti-CD3/anti-CD28 beads served as a nonspecific positive control stimulus. Sorting of responding CD4+ T cells relied on upregulated CD40 ligand together with CD69. Adults with HIV-1 started suppressive ART while chronically infected. CD8-depleted PBMCs were stimulated 15 to 20 hours with anti-CD28/CD49d costimulation, CD40-blocking antibody and enfuvirtide. The libraries were made with immunoSEQ version 4 in survey mode. Produced via immunoSEQ multiplex PCR; TCRdb's table is partial and in-frame only. The sample carries 35,000 to 50,000 clones, just over 90% recorded once. Sequencing was performed on CD4+ T cells sorted from PBMCs after approximately 20-hour stimulation, taken from a patient who received antiretroviral therapy. This sequence originates from an adult man with HIV who was CMV-seropositive.

The CDR3 loop reads CSVLGQGGYLHGYTF. The CDR3 coding sequence is TGCAGCGTCCTGGGGCAGGGGGGTTATTTGCATGGCTACACCTTC. The J gene is TRBJ1-2, the V gene TRBV29-1; TRBD1 agrees at 7 bases. The CDR3 covers 15 residues. Germline CDR1 reads SQVTM; CDR2 reads ANQGSEA. V lost 6 bases, J lost 6 bases, and 16 bases stayed unmatched. The variable domain in full, with the rest retrieved from reference TRBV29-1 and TRBJ1-2, is SAVISQKPSRDICQRGTSLTIQCQVDSQVTMMFWYRQQPGQSLTLIATANQGSEATYESGFVIDKFPISRPNLTFSTLTVSNMSPEDSSIYLCSVLGQGGYLHGYTFGSGTRLTVV.